This T cell receptor (beta chain) was found in a study of blood T cell repertoires in COVID-19. Background on the study: Both acute and convalescent COVID-19 samples were obtained from the United States, Italy and Spain. Sources were T cells, B-cell-depleted T cells, or PBMCs; the material itself was cDNA or gDNA.

The Seattle patients, enrolled during active infection, were followed longitudinally. Trimming took 0 bases from V and 5 from J, leaving 9 bases between them. Per the germline V gene, CDR1 is SGHDT and CDR2 is YYEEEE. This CDR3 region has 14 residues. How the authors handled the data: Scientists estimated how many nucleated cells there were by amplifying reference gene primers. Generated by immunoSEQ multiplex PCR, the TCRdb table keeps only in-frame clones and is missing some. V, J and clone size are taken as reported in that table, and D and trimming were inferred from the DNA itself. The table shows roughly 290,000 clones, with approximately 92% occurring only once.

The sequencing sample was made of peripheral blood. The sequence derives from a woman in her 30s with COVID-19, enrolled during active disease. The chain employs TRBV5-6 and TRBJ1-5; no clear D. CDR3 region: CASSLGTFDQPQHF. The CDR3 DNA is TGTGCCAGCAGCTTGGGGACTTTCGATCAGCCCCAGCATTTT.